Detailed here is one TCR beta chain. Its target is unknown. The V gene's germline CDR1 is MNHNY and CDR2 SVGAGI (reference sequence). The CDR3 runs to 16 residues. The junction had 3 bases not matched to a gene; V was cut back by 0 bases and J by 6 bases. Naivety among CD8 cells was defined by CD45RO negativity and positive CCR7 selection, thereby excluding terminally differentiated effector memory CD45RA+ cells. The sample comes from a study of shared clonotypes between healthy human individuals. Generated by immunoSEQ multiplex PCR, the TCRdb table keeps only in-frame clones and is missing some. The sample comprises a few million clones, about 93% of which are singletons, and around 1.7% rests with the top ten. General study results and limits: About 5% of naive CD4 clonotypes were shared across several donors. Naive subsets tended to show greater estimated richness than memory subsets. Donor clonotype sharing was expected to depend on sequencing depth.

The chain carries TRBV6-6 and TRBJ2-1; 12 bases line up with TRBD2. Sequencing was done on a sample of naive CD8+ T cells from PBMCs. This TCR derives from a man aged 18 to 30 in good health. Some clones in this sample may be carry-over from other donors' samples. The CDR3 loop is CASSYSELAGGNEQFF. CDR3 coding DNA: TGTGCCAGCAGTTACTCGGAACTAGCGGGAGGCAATGAGCAGTTCTTC.